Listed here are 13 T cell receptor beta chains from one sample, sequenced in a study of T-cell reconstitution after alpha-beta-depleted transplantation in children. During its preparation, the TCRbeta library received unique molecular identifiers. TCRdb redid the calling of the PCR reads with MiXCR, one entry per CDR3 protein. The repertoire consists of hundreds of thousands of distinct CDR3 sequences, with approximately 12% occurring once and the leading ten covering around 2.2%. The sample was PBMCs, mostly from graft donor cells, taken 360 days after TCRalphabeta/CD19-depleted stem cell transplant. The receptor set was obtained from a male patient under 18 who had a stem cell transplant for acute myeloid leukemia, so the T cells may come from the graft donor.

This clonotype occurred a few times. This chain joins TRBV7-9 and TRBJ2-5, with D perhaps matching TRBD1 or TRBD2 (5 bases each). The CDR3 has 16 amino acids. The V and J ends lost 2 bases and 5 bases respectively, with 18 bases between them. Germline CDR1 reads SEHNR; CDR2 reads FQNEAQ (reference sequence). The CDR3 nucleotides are TGTGCCAGCAGCTTATACTCCAGCCCAGAGGGGGAGACCCAGTACTTC. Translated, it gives CASSLYSSPEGETQYF. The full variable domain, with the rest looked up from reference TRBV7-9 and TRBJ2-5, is DTGVSQNPRHKITKRGQNVTFRCDPISEHNRLYWYRQTLGQGPEFLTYFQNEAQLEKSRLLSDRFSAERPKGSFSTLEIQRTEQGDSAMYLCASSLYSSPEGETQYFGPGTRLLVL.

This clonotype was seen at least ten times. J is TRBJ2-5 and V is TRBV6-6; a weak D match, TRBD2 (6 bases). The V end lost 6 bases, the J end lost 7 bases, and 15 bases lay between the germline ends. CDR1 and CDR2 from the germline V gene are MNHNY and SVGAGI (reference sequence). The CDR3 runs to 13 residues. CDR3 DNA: TGTGCCAGCAGCCGACTAGTGTCCGTGACCCAGTACTTC. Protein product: CASSRLVSVTQYF.

This CDR3 is CASSSDSGAQYF. The CDR3 nucleotides read TGTGCCAGCAGTTCCGACTCCGGGGCGCAGTATTTT. The rearrangement joins TRBV28 to TRBJ2-3; tentatively, D is TRBD2 (5 bases). Trimming removed 4 bases at V and 10 bases at J, with 12 bases between. From germline, CDR1 is MDHEN and CDR2 SYDVKM. This CDR3 has 12 amino acids. Filled out from reference TRBV28 and TRBJ2-3, the complete variable domain reads DVKVTQSSRYLVKRTGEKVFLECVQDMDHENMFWYRQDPGLGLRLIYFSYDVKMKEKGDIPEGYSVSREKKERFSLILESASTNQTSMYLCASSSDSGAQYFGPGTRLTVL.

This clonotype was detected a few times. The CDR3 here is CAWSGPETQYF. CDR3 coding DNA: TGTGCCTGGAGTGGCCCGGAAACCCAGTACTTC. The V and J genes are TRBV30 and TRBJ2-5; D unresolved. The CDR3 length is 11 residues. Germline-derived CDR1 and CDR2 are GTSNPN and SVGIG (reference sequence). V lost 1 base and J lost 8, with 8 bases in between.

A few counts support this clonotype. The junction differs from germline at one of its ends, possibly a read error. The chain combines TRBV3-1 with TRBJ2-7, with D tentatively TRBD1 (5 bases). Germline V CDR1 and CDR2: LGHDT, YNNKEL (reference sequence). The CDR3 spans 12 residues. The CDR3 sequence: CASSQEYGREEF. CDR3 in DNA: TGTGCCAGCAGCCAAGAATATGGCAGGGAAGAATTC.

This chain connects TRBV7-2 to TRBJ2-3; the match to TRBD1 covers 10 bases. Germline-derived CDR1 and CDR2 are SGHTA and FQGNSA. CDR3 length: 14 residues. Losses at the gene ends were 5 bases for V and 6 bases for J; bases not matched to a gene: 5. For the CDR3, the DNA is TGTGCCAGCAGCCCGGACAGGGGGGGGGATACGCAGTATTTT. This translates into CASSPDRGGDTQYF.

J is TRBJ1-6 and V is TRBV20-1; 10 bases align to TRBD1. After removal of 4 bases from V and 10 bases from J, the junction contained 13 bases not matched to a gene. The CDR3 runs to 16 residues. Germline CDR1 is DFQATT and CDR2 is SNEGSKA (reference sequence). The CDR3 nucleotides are TGCAGTGCTAATCCCGGGACAGGGGCCTACGAATCACCCCTCCACTTT. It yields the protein CSANPGTGAYESPLHF.

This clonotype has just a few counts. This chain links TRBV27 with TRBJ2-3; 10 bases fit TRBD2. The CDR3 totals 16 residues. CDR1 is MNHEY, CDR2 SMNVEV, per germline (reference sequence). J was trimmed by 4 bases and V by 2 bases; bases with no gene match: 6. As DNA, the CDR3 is TGTGCCAGCAGTTTAATTAGAAGCGGGGGGGCAGATACGCAGTATTTT. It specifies CASSLIRSGGADTQYF.

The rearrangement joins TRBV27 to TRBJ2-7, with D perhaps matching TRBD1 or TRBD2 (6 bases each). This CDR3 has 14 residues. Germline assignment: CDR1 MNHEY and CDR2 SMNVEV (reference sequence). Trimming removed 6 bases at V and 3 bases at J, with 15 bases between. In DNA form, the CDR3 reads TGTGCCAGCAGCCCGCAACAGGGAGGCTACGAGCAGTACTTC. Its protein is CASSPQQGGYEQYF.

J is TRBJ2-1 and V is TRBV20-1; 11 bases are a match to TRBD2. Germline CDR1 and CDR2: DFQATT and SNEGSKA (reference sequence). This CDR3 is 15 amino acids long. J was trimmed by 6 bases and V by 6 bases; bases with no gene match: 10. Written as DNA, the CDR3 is TGCAGTGCCATTATTAGCGGGAGGGCCTTCAATGAGCAGTTCTTC. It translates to CSAIISGRAFNEQFF.

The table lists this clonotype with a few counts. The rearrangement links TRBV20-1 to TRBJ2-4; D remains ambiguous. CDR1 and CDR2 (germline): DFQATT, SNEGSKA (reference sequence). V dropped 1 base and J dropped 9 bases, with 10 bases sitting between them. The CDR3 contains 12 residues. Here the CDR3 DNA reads TGCAGTGCTAGAGTACCCCCCCTCATTCAGTACTTC. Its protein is CSARVPPLIQYF.

The CDR3: CASRKTSLISADTQYF. As DNA, the CDR3 is TGTGCCAGCAGAAAGACTAGCCTGATTTCGGCAGATACGCAGTATTTT. The chain uses TRBV28 and TRBJ2-3; 7 bases agree with TRBD2. Germline-derived CDR1 and CDR2 are MDHEN and SYDVKM. V was clipped by 6 bases and J by 4 bases; unmatched bases: 13. This CDR3 contains 16 residues.

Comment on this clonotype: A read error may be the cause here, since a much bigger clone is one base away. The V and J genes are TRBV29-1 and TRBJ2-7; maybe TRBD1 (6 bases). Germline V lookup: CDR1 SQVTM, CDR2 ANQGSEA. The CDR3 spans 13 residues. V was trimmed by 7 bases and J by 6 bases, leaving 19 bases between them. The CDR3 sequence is CSGLDSLAGEQYF. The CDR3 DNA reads TGCAGCGGATTGGACAGCCTTGCGGGCGAGCAGTACTTC.